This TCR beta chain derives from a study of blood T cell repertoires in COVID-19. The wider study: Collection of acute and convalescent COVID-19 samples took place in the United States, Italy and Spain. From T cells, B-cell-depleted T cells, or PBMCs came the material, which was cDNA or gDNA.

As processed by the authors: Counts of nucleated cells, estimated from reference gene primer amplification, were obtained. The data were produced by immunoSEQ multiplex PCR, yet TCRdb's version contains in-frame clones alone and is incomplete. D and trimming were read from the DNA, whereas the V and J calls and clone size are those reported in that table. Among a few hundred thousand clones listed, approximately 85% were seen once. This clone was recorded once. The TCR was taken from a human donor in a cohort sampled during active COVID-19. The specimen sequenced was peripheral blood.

The CDR3 sequence is CSVEVTRGEGYTF. CDR3 bases: TGCAGCGTTGAAGTGACCAGGGGGGAGGGCTACACCTTC. The chain has TRBV29-1 and TRBJ1-2, with TRBD1 matching 7 bases. The CDR3 spans 13 residues. The V and J ends lost 1 base and 8 bases, in that order; junction bases with no gene match: 7. Germline values: CDR1 SQVTM, CDR2 ANQGSEA.